The source of this T cell receptor beta chain is a study of CD8 T cells in Susac syndrome. Germline loops: CDR1 MGHRA, CDR2 YSYEKL. This CDR3 contains 13 residues. Trimming shortened V by 0 bases and J by 8 bases, and 10 bases separated the two germline ends. Sequencing of TCR beta was undertaken in CD8+ and CD4+ T cells derived from blood. The healthy controls were matched to patients by age and sex. Negative isolation was used for CD8+ and CD4+ T cells, and FACS enrichment was applied to TEMRA cells. Reverse transcription used roughly 0.5 to 1 ug RNA and random hexamers. The immunoSEQ assay covered 54 Vbeta and 13 Jbeta segments for CDR3. MiXCR, run by TCRdb on the immunoSEQ multiplex PCR reads, gives a single entry per CDR3 protein. The table has 100,000 or so distinct CDR3 sequences, over 90% seen once.

The sequencing input was CD4+ T cells from PBMCs. The receptor was isolated from a human donor in good health. The gene calls are TRBV4-1 and TRBJ1-2; D is unresolved. CDR3 DNA: TGCGCCAGCAGCCAAGATTCGCTCCGCGGCTACACCTTC. Translation: CASSQDSLRGYTF.